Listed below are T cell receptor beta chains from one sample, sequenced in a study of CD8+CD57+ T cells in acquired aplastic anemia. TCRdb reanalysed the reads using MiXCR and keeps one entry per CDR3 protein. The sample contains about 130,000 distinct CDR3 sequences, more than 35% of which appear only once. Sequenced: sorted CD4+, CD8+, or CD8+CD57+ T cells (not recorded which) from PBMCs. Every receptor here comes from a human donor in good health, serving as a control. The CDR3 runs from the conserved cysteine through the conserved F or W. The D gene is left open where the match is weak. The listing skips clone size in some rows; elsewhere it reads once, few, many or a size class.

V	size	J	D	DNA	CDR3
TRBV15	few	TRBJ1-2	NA	TGTGCCACCAGCAGACCTGGGAACTATGGCTACACCTTC	CATSRPGNYGYTF
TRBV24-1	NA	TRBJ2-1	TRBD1	TGTGCCACCAGTGAGGGAAGGACAGGGGCCTACAATGAGCAGTTCTTC	CATSEGRTGAYNEQFF
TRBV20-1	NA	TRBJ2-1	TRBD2	TGCAGTGCCCTCGGGCCCCTACTAGCGGGGGTTGGTGTGCAGTTCTTC	CSALGPLLAGVGVQFF
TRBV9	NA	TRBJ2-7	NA	TGTGCCAGCAGCGGAGGGCAGGGGAACGGAGGCGAGCAGTACTTC	CASSGGQGNGGEQYF
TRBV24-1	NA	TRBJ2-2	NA	TGTGCCACCAGTGATTTTAGGAGTGGTCCCGGGGAGCTGTTTTTT	CATSDFRSGPGELFF
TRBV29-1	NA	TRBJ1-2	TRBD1	TGCAGCGTAACCGGGACAGGGACACATGGCTACACCTTC	CSVTGTGTHGYTF
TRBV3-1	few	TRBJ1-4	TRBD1	TGTGCCAGCAGCCAGGCAGGGGGTCTGGAAAAACTGTTTTTT	CASSQAGGLEKLFF
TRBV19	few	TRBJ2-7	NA	TGTGCCAGTAGTGCAGGGACCATAACCGAGCAGTACTTC	CASSAGTITEQYF
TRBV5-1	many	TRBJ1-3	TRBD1	TGTGCCAGTAGCAAGACAGGGACGGGAAACACCATATATTTT	CASSKTGTGNTIYF
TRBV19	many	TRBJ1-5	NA	TGTGCCAGTAGTATAGGTGGTCCGAAGCCCCAGCATTTT	CASSIGGPKPQHF
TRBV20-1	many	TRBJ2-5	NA	TGCAGTGCTATACCCGTAGGTACGGAGACCCAGTACTTC	CSAIPVGTETQYF
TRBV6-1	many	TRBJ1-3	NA	TGTGCCAGCAGTGCAGGTGGTGCAAGTTCTGGAAACACCATATATTTT	CASSAGGASSGNTIYF
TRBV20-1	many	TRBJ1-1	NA	TGCAGTGCTTCGAAACCGGGACACTGGAACACTGAAGCTTTCTTT	CSASKPGHWNTEAFF
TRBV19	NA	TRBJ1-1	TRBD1	TGTGCCAGTAGTAGCCCTACTTCCGGGACAGGGAGCACTGAAGCTTTCTTT	CASSSPTSGTGSTEAFF
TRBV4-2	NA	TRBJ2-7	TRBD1	TGTGCCAGCAGCCCCGGGACAGGGGATCGCGAGCAGTACTTC	CASSPGTGDREQYF
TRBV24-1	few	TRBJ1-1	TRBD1	TGTGCCACCAGTGGAGCCGCGGGACAGGGGGCGCGGACTGAAGCTTTCTTT	CATSGAAGQGARTEAFF
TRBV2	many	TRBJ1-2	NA	TGTGCCAGCAGTGGTCTGAGAGGGAGACATGGCTACACCTTC	CASSGLRGRHGYTF
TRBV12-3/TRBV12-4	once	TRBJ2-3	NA	TGTGCCAGCAGTTCGACCGGGACTCGAGCGGAGTTT	CASSSTGTRAEF
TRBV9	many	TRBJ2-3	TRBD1	TGTGCCAGCAGCGTAGCCGGGACAGTAACGGGCACAGATACGCAGTATTTT	CASSVAGTVTGTDTQYF
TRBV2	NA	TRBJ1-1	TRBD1	TGTGCCAGCAGGGGACAGTACAATGAAGCTTTCTTT	CASRGQYNEAFF
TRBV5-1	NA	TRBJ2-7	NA	TGCGCCAGCAGCTTCCGGGACGGCCCCTACGAGCAGTACTTC	CASSFRDGPYEQYF
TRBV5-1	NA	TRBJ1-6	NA	TGCGCCAGCCATATCGGGCACCAGGACTATAATTCACCCCTCCACTTT	CASHIGHQDYNSPLHF
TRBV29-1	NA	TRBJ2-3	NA	TGCAGCGTACCGACTAGAGGAGTCACAGATACGCAGTATTTT	CSVPTRGVTDTQYF
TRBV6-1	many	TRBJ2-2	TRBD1	TGTGCCAGCAGTGGCGGGACAGGGAACGGGGAGCTGTTTTTT	CASSGGTGNGELFF
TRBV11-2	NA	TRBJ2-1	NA	TGTGCCAGCAGCCCGACCTCATTGCGGGGGCAGGGGGGTGAGCAGTTCTTC	CASSPTSLRGQGGEQFF
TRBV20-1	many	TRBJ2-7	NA	TGCAGTGCTAGCGCAGGTTCCAAAGCCTACGAGCAGTACTTC	CSASAGSKAYEQYF
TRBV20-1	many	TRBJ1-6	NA	TGCAGTGCTAGAGGGGGAAGGTCCAATAATTCACCCCTCCACTTT	CSARGGRSNNSPLHF
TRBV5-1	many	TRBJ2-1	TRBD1	TGCGCCAGCACCCCCCCGGGACAGGGATACAATGAGCAGTTCTTC	CASTPPGQGYNEQFF
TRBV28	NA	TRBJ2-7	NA	TGTGCCAGCAGTTTTGTGGGAGGGGGCCACGAGCAGTACTTC	CASSFVGGGHEQYF
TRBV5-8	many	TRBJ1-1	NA	TGTGCCAGCAGCCTCGGACCGCACACTGAAGCTTTCTTT	CASSLGPHTEAFF
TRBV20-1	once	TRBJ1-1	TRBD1	TGCAGTGCTAGGGGATCGGACAGGGAAGGCGAAGCTTTCTTT	CSARGSDREGEAFF
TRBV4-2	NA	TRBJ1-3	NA	TGTGCCAGCAGCCCGGCTTTGGGGGGTATAACTGGAAACACCATATATTTT	CASSPALGGITGNTIYF
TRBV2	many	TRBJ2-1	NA	TGTGCCAGCAGTGAGTTGGGGAGGGGGCACAATGAGCAGTTCTTC	CASSELGRGHNEQFF
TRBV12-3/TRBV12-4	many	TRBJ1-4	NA	TGTGCCAGCAGTTTAGGTCGGGGAGGAGGAGAAAAACTGTTTTTT	CASSLGRGGGEKLFF
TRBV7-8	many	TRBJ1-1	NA	TGTGCCAGCAGCTTAGAGTTGAACACTGAAGCTTTCTTT	CASSLELNTEAFF
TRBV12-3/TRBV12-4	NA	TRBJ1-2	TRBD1	TGTGCCAGCAGTCTATCGGGACAGGGATTTGGCTACACCTTC	CASSLSGQGFGYTF
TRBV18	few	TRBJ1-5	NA	TGTGCCAGCTCACCCCAAGGAACTCCCCTTTCCAATCAGCCCCAGCATTTT	CASSPQGTPLSNQPQHF
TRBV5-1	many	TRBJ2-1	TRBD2	TGCGCCAGCAGCATTAGCGGGGGGTGGTTGAATGAGCAGTTCTTC	CASSISGGWLNEQFF
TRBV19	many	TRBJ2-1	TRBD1	TGTGCCAGTAGTATCCCAGGGGGTGAGCAGTTCTTC	CASSIPGGEQFF
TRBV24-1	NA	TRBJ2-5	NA	TGTGCCACCAGTGAGCTGGGGGAGACCCAGTACTTC	CATSELGETQYF